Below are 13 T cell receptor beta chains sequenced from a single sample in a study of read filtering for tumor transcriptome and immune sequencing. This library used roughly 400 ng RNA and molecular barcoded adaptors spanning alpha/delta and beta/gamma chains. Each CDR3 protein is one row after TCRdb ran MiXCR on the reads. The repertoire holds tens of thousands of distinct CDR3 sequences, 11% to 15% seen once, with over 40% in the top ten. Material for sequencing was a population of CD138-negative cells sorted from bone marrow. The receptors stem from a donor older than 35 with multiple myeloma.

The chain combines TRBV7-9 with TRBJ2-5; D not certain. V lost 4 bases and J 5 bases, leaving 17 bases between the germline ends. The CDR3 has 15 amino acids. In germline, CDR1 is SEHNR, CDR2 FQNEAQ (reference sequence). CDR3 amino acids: CASSSQDSLRETQYF. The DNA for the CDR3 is TGTGCCAGCAGCTCCCAAGACTCCCTCCGGGAGACCCAGTACTTC. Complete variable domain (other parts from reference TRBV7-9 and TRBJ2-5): DTGVSQNPRHKITKRGQNVTFRCDPISEHNRLYWYRQTLGQGPEFLTYFQNEAQLEKSRLLSDRFSAERPKGSFSTLEIQRTEQGDSAMYLCASSSQDSLRETQYFGPGTRLLVL.

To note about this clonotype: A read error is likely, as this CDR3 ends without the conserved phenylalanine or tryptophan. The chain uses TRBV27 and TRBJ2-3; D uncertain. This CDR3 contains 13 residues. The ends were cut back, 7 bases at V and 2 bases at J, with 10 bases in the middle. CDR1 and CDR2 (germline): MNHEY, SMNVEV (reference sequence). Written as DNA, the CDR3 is TGTGCCAGCAAACTGATGCACACAGATACGCAGTATTCT. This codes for CASKLMHTDTQYS.

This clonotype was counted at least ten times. DNA of the CDR3: TGCGCCAGCAGCCAGAGACTAGCGGGAGGAAACTACGAGCAGTACTTC. Translating it yields CASSQRLAGGNYEQYF. J is TRBJ2-7 and V is TRBV4-1; 13 nucleotides match TRBD2. The V and J ends lost 3 bases and 3 bases, in that order; junction bases with no gene match: 5. Germline CDR1 reads MGHRA; CDR2 reads YSYEKL. CDR3 length equals 16 residues.

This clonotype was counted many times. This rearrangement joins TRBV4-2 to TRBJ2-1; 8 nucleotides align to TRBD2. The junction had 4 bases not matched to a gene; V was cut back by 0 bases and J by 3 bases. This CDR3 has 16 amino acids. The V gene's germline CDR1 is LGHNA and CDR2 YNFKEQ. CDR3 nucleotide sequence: TGTGCCAGCAGCCAAGAGCAAGCGGGAGTCTACAATGAGCAGTTCTTC. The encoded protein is CASSQEQAGVYNEQFF.

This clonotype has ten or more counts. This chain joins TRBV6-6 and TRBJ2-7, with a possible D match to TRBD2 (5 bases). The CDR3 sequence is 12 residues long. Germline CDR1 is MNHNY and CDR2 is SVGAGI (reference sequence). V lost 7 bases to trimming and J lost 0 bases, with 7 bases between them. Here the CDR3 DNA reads TGTGCCAGCATCGGAGGCTCCTACGAGCAGTACTTC. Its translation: CASIGGSYEQYF.

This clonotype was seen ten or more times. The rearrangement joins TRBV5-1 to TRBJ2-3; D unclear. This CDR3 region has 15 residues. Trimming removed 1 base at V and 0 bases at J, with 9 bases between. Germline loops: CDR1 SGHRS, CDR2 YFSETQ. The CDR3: CASSLMGGSTDTQYF. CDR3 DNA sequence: TGCGCCAGCAGCTTGATGGGTGGGAGCACAGATACGCAGTATTTT. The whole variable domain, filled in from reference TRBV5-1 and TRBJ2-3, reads KAGVTQTPRYLIKTRGQQVTLSCSPISGHRSVSWYQQTPGQGLQFLFEYFSETQRNKGNFPGRFSGRQFSNSRSEMNVSTLELGDSALYLCASSLMGGSTDTQYFGPGTRLTVL.

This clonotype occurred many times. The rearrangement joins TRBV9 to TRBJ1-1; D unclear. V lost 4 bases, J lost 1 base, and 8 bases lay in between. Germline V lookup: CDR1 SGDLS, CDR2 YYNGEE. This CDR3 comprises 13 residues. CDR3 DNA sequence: TGTGCCAGCAGCTATCGACAGAACACTGAAGCTTTCTTT. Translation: CASSYRQNTEAFF.

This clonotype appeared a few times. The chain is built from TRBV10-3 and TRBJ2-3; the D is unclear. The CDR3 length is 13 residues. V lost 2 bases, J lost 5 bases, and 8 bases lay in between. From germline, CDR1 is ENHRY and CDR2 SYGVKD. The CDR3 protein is CAISEPQGDTQYF. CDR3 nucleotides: TGTGCCATCAGTGAGCCCCAAGGAGATACGCAGTATTTT.

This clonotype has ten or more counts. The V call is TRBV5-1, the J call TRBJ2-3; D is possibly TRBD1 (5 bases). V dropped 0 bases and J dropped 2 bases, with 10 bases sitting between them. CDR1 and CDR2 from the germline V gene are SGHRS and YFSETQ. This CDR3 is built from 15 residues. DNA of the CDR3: TGCGCCAGCAGCTTGGTAGGGGCTAACACAGATACGCAGTATTTT. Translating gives CASSLVGANTDTQYF.

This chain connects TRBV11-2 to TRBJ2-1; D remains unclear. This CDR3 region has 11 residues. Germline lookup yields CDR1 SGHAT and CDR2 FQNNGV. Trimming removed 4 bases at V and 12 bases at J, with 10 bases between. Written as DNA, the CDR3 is TGTGCCAGCAGCTCCTCGGACCTGCAGTTCTTC. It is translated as CASSSSDLQFF.

CDR3 DNA: TGTGCCAGCAGCGCGCCAGGGGCCAGGGCCTACAATGAGCAGTTCTTC. Its protein product is CASSAPGARAYNEQFF. The chain joins TRBV5-5 to TRBJ2-1; weak D call: TRBD1 (6 bases). The V end was cut by 4 bases, the J end by 2 bases, with 16 bases between. In germline, CDR1 is SGHKS, CDR2 YYEKEE (reference sequence). The CDR3 is made up of 16 amino acids.

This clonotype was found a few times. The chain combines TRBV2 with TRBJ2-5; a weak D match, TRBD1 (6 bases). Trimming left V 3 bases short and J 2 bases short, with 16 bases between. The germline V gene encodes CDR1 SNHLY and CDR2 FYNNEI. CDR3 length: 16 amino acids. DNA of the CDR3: TGTGCCAGCAGTGATCCCCCCGCAGGGGATCAAGAGACCCAGTACTTC. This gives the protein CASSDPPAGDQETQYF.

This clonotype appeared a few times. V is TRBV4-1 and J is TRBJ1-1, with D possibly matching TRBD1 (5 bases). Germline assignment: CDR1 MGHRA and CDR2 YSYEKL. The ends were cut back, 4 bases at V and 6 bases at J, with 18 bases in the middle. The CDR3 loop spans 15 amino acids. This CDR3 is CASSRSTGQGAEAFF. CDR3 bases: TGCGCCAGCAGCCGTTCGACGGGGCAGGGAGCTGAAGCTTTCTTT.